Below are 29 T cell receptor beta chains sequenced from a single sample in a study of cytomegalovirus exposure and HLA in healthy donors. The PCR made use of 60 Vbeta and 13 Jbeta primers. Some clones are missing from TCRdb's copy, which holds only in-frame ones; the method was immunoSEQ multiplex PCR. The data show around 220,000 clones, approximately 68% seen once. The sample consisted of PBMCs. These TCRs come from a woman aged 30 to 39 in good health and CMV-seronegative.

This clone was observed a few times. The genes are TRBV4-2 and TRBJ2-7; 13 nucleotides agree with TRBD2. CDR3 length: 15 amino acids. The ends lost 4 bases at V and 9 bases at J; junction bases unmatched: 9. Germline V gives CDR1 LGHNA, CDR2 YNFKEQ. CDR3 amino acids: CASSLPGTSGTMQYF. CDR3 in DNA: TGTGCCAGCAGCCTCCCGGGGACTAGCGGGACAATGCAGTACTTC.

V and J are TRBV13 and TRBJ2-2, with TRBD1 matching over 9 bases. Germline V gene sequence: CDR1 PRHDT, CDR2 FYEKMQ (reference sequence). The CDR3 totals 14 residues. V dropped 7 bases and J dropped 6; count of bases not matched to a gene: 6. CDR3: CASNLWTGAGELFF. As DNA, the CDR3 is TGTGCCAGCAACCTCTGGACAGGGGCCGGGGAGCTGTTTTTT.

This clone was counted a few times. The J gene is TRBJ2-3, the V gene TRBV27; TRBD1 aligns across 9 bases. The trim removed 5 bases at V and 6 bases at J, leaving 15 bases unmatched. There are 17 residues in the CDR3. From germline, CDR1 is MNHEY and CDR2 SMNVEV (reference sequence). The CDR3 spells CASSNTHRQGVSDTQYF. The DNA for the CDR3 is TGTGCCAGCAGTAACACACATAGACAGGGGGTGTCGGATACGCAGTATTTT.

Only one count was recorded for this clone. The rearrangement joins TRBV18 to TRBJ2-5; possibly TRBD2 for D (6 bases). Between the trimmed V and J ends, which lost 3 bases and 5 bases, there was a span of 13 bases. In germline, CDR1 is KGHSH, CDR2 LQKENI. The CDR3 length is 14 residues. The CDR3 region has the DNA TGTGCCAGCTCACCGGGGGGACGGAGTGAGACCCAGTACTTC. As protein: CASSPGGRSETQYF. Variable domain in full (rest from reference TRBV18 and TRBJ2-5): NAGVMQNPRHLVRRRGQEARLRCSPMKGHSHVYWYRQLPEEGLKFMVYLQKENIIDESGMPKERFSAEFPKEGPSILRIQQVVRGDSAAYFCASSPGGRSETQYFGPGTRLLVL.

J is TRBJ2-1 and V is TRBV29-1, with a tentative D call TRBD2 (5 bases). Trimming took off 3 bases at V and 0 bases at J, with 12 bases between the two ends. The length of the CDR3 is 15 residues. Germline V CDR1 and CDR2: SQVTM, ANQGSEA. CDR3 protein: CSVEGVPSSYNEQFF. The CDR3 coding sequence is TGCAGCGTTGAGGGAGTACCAAGCTCCTACAATGAGCAGTTCTTC.

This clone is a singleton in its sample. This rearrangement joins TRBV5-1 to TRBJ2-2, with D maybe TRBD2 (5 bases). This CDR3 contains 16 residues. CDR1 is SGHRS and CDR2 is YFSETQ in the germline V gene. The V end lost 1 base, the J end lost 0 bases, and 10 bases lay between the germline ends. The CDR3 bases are TGCGCCAGCAGCTTGCCTAGCCCCGCGAACACCGGGGAGCTGTTTTTT. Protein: CASSLPSPANTGELFF. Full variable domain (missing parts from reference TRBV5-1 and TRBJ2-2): KAGVTQTPRYLIKTRGQQVTLSCSPISGHRSVSWYQQTPGQGLQFLFEYFSETQRNKGNFPGRFSGRQFSNSRSEMNVSTLELGDSALYLCASSLPSPANTGELFFGEGSRLTVL.

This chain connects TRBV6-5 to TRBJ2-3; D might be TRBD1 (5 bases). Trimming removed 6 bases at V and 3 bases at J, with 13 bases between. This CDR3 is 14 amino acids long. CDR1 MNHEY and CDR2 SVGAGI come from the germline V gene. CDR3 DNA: TGTGCCAGCAGCCAATATACAGGAACAGATACGCAGTATTTT. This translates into CASSQYTGTDTQYF.

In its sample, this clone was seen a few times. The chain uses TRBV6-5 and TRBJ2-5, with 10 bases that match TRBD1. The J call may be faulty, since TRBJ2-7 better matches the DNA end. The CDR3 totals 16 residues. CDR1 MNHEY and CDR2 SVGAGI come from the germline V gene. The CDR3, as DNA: TGTGCCAGCAGTTCCCCGGGACAGGGGACAACCTACGAGCAGTACTTC. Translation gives CASSSPGQGTTYEQYF.

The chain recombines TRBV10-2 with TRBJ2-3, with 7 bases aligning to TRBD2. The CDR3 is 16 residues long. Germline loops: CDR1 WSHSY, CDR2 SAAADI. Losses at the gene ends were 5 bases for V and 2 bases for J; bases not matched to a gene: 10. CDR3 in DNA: TGCGCCAGCAGTCCAACTAGCGTCCCATCCACAGATACGCAGTATTTT. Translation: CASSPTSVPSTDTQYF.

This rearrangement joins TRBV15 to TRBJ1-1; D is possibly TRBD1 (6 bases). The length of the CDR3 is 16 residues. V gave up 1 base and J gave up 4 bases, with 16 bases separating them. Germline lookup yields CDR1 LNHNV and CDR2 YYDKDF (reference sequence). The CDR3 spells CATSRGSRGARTEAFF. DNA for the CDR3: TGTGCCACCAGCAGAGGATCCCGGGGGGCGCGCACTGAAGCTTTCTTT. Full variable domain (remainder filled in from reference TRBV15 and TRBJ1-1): DAMVIQNPRYQVTQFGKPVTLSCSQTLNHNVMYWYQQKSSQAPKLLFHYYDKDFNNEADTPDNFQSRRPNTSFCFLDIRSPGLGDTAMYLCATSRGSRGARTEAFFGQGTRLTVV.

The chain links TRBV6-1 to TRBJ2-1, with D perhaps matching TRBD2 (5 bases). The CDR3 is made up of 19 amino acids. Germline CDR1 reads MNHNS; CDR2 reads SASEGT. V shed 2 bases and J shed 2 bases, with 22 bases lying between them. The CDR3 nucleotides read TGTGCCAGCAGTGAACCACCGGACCCGACGCTGCGGGCCTACAATGAGCAGTTCTTC. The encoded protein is CASSEPPDPTLRAYNEQFF.

CDR3 amino acids: CASSYDRDQYGYTF. Written as DNA, the CDR3 is TGTGCCAGCAGTTACGACAGGGACCAATATGGCTACACCTTC. V and J are TRBV2 and TRBJ1-2; 7 nucleotides match TRBD1. Germline values: CDR1 SNHLY, CDR2 FYNNEI. This CDR3 contains 14 residues. V shed 5 bases, J shed 5 bases, and the junction held 8 bases outside the gene matches.

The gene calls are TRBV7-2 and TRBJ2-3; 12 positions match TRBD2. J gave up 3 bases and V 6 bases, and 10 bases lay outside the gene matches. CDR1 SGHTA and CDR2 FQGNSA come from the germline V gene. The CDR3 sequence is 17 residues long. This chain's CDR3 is CASRTGLAGSDTDTQYF. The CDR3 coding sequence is TGTGCCAGCAGGACTGGACTAGCGGGATCTGATACAGATACGCAGTATTTT.

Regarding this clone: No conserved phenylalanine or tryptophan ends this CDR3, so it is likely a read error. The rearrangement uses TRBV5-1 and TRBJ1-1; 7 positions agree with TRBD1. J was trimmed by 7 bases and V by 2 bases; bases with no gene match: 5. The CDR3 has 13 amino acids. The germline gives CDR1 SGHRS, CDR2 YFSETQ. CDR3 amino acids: CASSLQGRDEAFL. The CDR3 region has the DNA TGCGCCAGCAGCTTACAGGGGCGGGATGAAGCTTTCCTT.

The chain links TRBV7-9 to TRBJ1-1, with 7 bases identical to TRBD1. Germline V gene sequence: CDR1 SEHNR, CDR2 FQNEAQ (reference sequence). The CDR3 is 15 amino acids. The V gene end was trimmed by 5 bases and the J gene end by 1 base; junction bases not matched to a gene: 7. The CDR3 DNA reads TGTGCCAGCAGCACAGGGGCTGTTGGGAACACTGAAGCTTTCTTT. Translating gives CASSTGAVGNTEAFF. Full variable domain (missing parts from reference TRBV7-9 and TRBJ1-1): DTGVSQNPRHKITKRGQNVTFRCDPISEHNRLYWYRQTLGQGPEFLTYFQNEAQLEKSRLLSDRFSAERPKGSFSTLEIQRTEQGDSAMYLCASSTGAVGNTEAFFGQGTRLTVV.

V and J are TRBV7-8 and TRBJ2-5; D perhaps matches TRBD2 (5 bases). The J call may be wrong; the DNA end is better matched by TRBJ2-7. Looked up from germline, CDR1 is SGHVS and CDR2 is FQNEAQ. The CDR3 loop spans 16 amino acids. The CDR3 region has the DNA TGTGCCAGCAGCCCCCGTCTCGGGGTGACGGGCTACGAGCAGTACTTC. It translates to CASSPRLGVTGYEQYF.

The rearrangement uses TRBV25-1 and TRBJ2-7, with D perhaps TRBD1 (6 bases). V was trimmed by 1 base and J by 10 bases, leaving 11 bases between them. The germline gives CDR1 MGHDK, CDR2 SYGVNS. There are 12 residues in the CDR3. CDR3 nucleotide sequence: TGTGCCAGCAGTGAATTAGGGGGAGAACAGTACTTC. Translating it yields CASSELGGEQYF.

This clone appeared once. The CDR3 protein is CASTDSRGTEAFF. The CDR3 coding sequence is TGTGCCAGCACGGACAGCCGCGGCACTGAAGCTTTCTTT. The chain combines TRBV6-6 with TRBJ1-1; D perhaps matches TRBD1 (6 bases). Germline V CDR1 and CDR2: MNHNY, SVGAGI (reference sequence). V lost 7 bases, J lost 4 bases, and 13 bases lay in between. This CDR3 region has 13 residues.

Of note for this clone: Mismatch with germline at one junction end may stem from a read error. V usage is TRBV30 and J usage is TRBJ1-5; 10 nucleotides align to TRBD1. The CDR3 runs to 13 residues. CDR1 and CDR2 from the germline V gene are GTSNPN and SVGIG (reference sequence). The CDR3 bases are TGTCCCTGGGACCCCGGGACAGGGGCTCCCCAGCATTTT. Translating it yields CPWDPGTGAPQHF.

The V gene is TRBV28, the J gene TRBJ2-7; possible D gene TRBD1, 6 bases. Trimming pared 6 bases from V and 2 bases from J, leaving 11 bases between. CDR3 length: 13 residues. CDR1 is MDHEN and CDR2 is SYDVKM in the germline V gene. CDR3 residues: CASRDTGTYEQYF. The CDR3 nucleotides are TGTGCCAGCAGGGATACAGGGACCTACGAGCAGTACTTC.

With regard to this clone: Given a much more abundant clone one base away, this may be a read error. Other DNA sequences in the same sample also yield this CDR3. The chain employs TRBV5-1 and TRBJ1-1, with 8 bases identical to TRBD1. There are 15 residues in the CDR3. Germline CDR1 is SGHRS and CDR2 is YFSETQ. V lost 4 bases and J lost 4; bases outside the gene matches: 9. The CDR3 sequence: CASSTRMTGATEAFF. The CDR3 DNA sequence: TGCGCCAGCAGCACGAGGATGACAGGGGCCACTGAAGCTTTCTTT.

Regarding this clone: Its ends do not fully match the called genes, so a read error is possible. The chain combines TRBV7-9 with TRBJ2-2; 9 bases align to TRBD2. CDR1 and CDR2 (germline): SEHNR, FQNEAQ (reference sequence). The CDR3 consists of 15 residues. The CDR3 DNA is TGTTCCAGCAGCTCCGGGACTAGCAATACCGGGGAGCTGTTTTTT. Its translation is CSSSSGTSNTGELFF.

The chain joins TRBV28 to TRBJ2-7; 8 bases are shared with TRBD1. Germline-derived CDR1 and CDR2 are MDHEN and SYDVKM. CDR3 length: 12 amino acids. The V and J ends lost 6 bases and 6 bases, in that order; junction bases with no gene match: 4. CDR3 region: CASSTGGGEQYF. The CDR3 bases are TGTGCCAGCAGCACAGGGGGTGGCGAGCAGTACTTC.

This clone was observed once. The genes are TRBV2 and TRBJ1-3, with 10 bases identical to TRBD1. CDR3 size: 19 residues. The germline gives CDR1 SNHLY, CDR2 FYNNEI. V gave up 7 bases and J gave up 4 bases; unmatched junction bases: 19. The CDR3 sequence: CASKGPGQGKDGSGNTIYF. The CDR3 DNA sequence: TGTGCCAGCAAGGGACCGGGACAGGGGAAAGACGGGTCGGGAAACACCATATATTTT.

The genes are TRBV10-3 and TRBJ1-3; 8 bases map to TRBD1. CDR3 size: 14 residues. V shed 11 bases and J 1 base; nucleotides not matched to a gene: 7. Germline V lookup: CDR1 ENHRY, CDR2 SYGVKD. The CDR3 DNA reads TGTGCCGTCGACAGGGGCGAGTCTGGAAACACCATATATTTT. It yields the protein CAVDRGESGNTIYF.

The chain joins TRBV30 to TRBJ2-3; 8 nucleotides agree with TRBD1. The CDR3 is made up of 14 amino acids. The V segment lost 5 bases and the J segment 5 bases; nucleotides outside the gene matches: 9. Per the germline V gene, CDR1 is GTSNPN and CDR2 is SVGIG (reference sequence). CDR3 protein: CAWGQGARRDTQYF. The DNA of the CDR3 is TGTGCCTGGGGTCAGGGGGCGAGACGAGATACGCAGTATTTT.

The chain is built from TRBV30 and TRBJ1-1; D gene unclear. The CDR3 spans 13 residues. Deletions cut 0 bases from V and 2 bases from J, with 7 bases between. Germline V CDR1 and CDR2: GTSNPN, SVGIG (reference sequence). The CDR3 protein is CAWSVTVNTEAFF. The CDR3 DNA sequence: TGTGCCTGGAGTGTAACAGTTAACACTGAAGCTTTCTTT.

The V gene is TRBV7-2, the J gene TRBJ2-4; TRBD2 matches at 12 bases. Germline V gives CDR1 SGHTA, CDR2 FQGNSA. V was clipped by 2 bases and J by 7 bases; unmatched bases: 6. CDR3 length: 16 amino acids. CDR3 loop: CASSLILAGGGNIQYF. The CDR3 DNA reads TGTGCCAGCAGCTTAATACTAGCGGGAGGAGGTAACATTCAGTACTTC.

The CDR3 sequence: CASSRSGGTGVIHEQYF. The CDR3 DNA reads TGCGCCAGCAGTCGCTCCGGTGGGACAGGGGTCATCCACGAGCAGTACTTC. This sequence joins TRBV5-1 and TRBJ2-7; 10 bases fit TRBD1. This CDR3 has 17 residues. V gave up 5 bases and J gave up 5 bases; unmatched junction bases: 16. In germline, CDR1 is SGHRS, CDR2 YFSETQ.